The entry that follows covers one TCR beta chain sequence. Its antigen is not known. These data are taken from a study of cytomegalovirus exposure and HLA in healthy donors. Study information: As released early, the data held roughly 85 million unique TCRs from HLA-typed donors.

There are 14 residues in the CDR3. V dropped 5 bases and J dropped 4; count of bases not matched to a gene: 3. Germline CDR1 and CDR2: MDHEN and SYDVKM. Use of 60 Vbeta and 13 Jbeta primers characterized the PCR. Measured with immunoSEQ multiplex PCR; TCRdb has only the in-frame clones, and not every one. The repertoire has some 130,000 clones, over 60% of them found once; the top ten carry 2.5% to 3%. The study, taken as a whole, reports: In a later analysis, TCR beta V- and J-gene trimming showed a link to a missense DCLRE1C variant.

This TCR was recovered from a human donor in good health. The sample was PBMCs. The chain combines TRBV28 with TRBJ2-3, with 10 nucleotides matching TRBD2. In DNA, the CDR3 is TGTGCCAGCAGTCCTAGCGGGAGCGCAGATACGCAGTATTTT. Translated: CASSPSGSADTQYF. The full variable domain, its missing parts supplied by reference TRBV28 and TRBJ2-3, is DVKVTQSSRYLVKRTGEKVFLECVQDMDHENMFWYRQDPGLGLRLIYFSYDVKMKEKGDIPEGYSVSREKKERFSLILESASTNQTSMYLCASSPSGSADTQYFGPGTRLTVL.